The present entry profiles one TCR beta chain with its context. This sample was included in a study of blood T cell repertoires in COVID-19. Across the study: The United States, Italy and Spain supplied acute and convalescent COVID-19 samples. PBMCs, B-cell-depleted T cells, or T cells were the source of the cDNA or gDNA that made up the material.

Germline V CDR1 and CDR2: GTSNPN, SVGIG (reference sequence). V lost 1 base to trimming and J lost 4 bases, with 2 bases between them. The CDR3 sequence is 12 residues long. Per the original methods: Estimates of nucleated cell counts were drawn from the amplification of reference gene primers. The assay was immunoSEQ multiplex PCR, and TCRdb's table has in-frame clones only and misses some. The DNA gave D and trimming, while V, J and clone size come from that table. The sample holds some 42,000 clones; roughly 86% are singletons and the top ten take approximately 7.2%. The sequencing input was peripheral blood. This rearrangement joins TRBV30 to TRBJ1-6; D uncertain. The sequence was collected from a human donor in a cohort sampled during active COVID-19. CDR3 DNA: TGTGCCTGGAGTGCATATAATTCACCCCTCCACTTT. Translating gives CAWSAYNSPLHF.